Listed below are T cell receptor beta chains from one sample, sequenced in a study of blood T cell repertoires in COVID-19. Produced via immunoSEQ multiplex PCR; TCRdb's table is partial and in-frame only. The profile shows about 260,000 clones, around 86% of them singletons. What was sequenced was peripheral blood. These receptors all come from a man aged 18 to 35 with active or convalescent COVID-19. CDR3s include the opening cysteine and the closing phenylalanine or tryptophan. A D gene is named only where the DNA matches it firmly. Clone size appears in some rows only: once, few, many, or a class for an expanded clone.

>TRBV9|NA|TRBJ2-3|NA
CASSVFMGTSTDTQYF
TGTGCCAGCAGCGTATTCATGGGGACTAGCACAGATACGCAGTATTTT
>TRBV19|TRBD1|TRBJ2-2|NA
CASSSTGVDVNTGELFF
TGTGCCAGTAGTTCCACAGGGGTAGACGTGAACACCGGGGAGCTGTTTTTT
>TRBV6-4|NA|TRBJ2-3|NA
CASSVSYETTDTQYF
TGTGCCAGCAGTGTAAGCTACGAAACCACAGATACGCAGTATTTT
>TRBV2|NA|TRBJ1-5|NA
CASSEILGPGVSNQPQHF
TGTGCCAGCAGTGAGATTCTGGGGCCGGGGGTTAGCAATCAGCCCCAGCATTTT
>TRBV27|NA|TRBJ2-5|NA
CASSLQGRVETQYF
TGTGCCAGCAGTTTACAGGGAAGGGTGGAGACCCAGTACTTC
>TRBV27|NA|TRBJ2-1|NA
CASTFSTRRYNEQFF
TGTGCCAGCACCTTCTCGACTCGTCGCTACAATGAGCAGTTCTTC
>TRBV2|NA|TRBJ1-1|NA
CASSPRWTEAFF
TGTGCCAGCTCCCCACGGTGGACTGAAGCTTTCTTT
>TRBV29-1|TRBD2|TRBJ2-7|NA
CSVAPGLAGHEQYF
TGCAGCGTTGCCCCGGGACTAGCGGGACACGAGCAGTACTTC
>TRBV7-7|NA|TRBJ2-5|NA
CASSLRTDETQYF
TGTGCTAGCAGCTTACGGACAGACGAGACCCAGTACTTC
>TRBV6-5|NA|TRBJ2-7|NA
CASSHSNYEQYF
TGTGCCAGCAGTCATAGCAACTACGAGCAGTACTTC
>TRBV5-1|TRBD2|TRBJ2-2|NA
CASSSSAGGYAPGELFF
TGCGCCAGCAGCTCGAGCGCGGGAGGGTATGCACCCGGGGAGCTGTTTTTT
>TRBV5-1|NA|TRBJ2-1|NA
CASSLVAGAYNEQFF
TGCGCCAGCAGCTTGGTGGCAGGGGCTTACAATGAGCAGTTCTTC
>TRBV27|TRBD2|TRBJ2-7|NA
CASSLVLAGGPDEQYF
TGTGCCAGCAGTTTAGTCCTAGCGGGAGGGCCAGACGAGCAGTACTTC
>TRBV7-2|TRBD2|TRBJ2-1|NA
CASSLAGFYNEQFF
TGTGCCAGCAGCCTAGCGGGCTTTTACAATGAGCAGTTCTTC
>TRBV5-1|NA|TRBJ1-3|NA
CASSFGNSGGDTIYF
TGCGCCAGCAGCTTTGGAAACAGCGGCGGGGACACCATATATTTT
>TRBV6-2/TRBV6-3|NA|TRBJ1-2|NA
CASSYSTQGQDYGYTF
TGTGCCAGCAGTTACTCGACACAGGGCCAGGACTATGGCTACACCTTC
>TRBV5-1|NA|TRBJ2-6|NA
CASSSGSGANVLTF
TGCGCCAGCAGCTCCGGGTCTGGGGCCAACGTCCTGACTTTC
>TRBV14|NA|TRBJ1-3|NA
CASSQEGHTIYF
TGTGCCAGCAGCCAAGAGGGCCACACCATATATTTT
>TRBV5-1|TRBD1|TRBJ2-3|NA
CASSLQGTTDTQYF
TGCGCCAGCAGCTTACAGGGGACCACAGATACGCAGTATTTT
>TRBV9|TRBD1|TRBJ2-7|NA
CASSVRGDRGDEQYF
TGTGCCAGCAGCGTAAGGGGGGACAGGGGCGACGAGCAGTACTTC
>TRBV5-5|NA|TRBJ2-7|NA
CASRYDWPNEQYF
TGTGCCAGCAGGTACGACTGGCCGAACGAGCAGTACTTC
>TRBV9|TRBD1|TRBJ1-5|NA
CASSLTGEYQPQHF
TGTGCCAGCAGCCTCACAGGGGAATATCAGCCCCAGCATTTT
>TRBV9|TRBD1|TRBJ2-2|NA
CASSVSGTGKLRELFF
TGTGCCAGCAGCGTATCTGGGACAGGCAAACTTAGGGAGCTGTTTTTT
>TRBV4-1|NA|TRBJ2-5|NA
CASSQYRAETQYF
TGCGCCAGCAGCCAATACAGGGCAGAGACCCAGTACTTC
>TRBV7-9|NA|TRBJ2-7|NA
CASSLAGVSYEQYF
TGTGCCAGCAGCTTAGCCGGGGTCTCCTACGAGCAGTACTTC
>TRBV2|NA|TRBJ2-5|once
CASKKNPDSPKYQETQYF
TGTGCCAGCAAAAAGAATCCGGACTCGCCGAAGTACCAAGAGACCCAGTACTTC